The present T cell receptor beta chain was sequenced within a study of cytomegalovirus exposure and HLA in healthy donors. Overall study results and limits: Later genetic work tied a missense DCLRE1C variant to beta-chain V and J trimming. Common viral pathogens were later found to be apparently linked to several of the most significant clusters. A further, later analysis showed that HLA-associated TCR beta chains (compared with equally common others) were more clonally expanded. The listing of roughly 160 TCR beta chains classed them as cytomegalovirus-associated.

The V and J ends lost 4 bases and 2 bases respectively, with 6 bases between them. This CDR3 has 13 residues. The germline CDR1 and CDR2 sequences are MNHNS and SASEGT. This clone was found a few times. Its target is not known. With 60 Vbeta and 13 Jbeta primers, the PCR was carried out. Sequenced by immunoSEQ multiplex PCR; TCRdb stores in-frame clones only, minus some. The sample carries roughly 100,000 clones, 63% recorded once. Sequencing input: PBMCs. This receptor was taken from a human donor in good health. V is TRBV6-1 and J is TRBJ1-5, with a weak D call TRBD1 (6 bases). The CDR3 region is CASSAGGNQPQHF. The CDR3 DNA sequence: TGTGCCAGCAGTGCAGGGGGCAATCAGCCCCAGCATTTT.